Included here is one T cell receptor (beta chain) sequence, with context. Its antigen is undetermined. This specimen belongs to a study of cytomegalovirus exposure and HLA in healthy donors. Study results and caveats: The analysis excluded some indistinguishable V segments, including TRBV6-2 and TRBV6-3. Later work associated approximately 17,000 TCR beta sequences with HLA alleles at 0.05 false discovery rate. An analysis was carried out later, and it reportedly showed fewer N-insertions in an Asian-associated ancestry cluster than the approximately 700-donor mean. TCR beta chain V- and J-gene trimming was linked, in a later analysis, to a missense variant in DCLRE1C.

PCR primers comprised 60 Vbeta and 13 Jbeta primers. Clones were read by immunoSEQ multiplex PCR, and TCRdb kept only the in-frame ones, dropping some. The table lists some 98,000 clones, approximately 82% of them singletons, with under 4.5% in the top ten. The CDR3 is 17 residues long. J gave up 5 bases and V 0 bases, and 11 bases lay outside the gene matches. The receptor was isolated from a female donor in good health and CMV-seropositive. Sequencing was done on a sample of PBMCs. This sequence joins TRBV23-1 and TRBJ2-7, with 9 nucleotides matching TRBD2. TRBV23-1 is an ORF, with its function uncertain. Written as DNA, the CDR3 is TGCGCCAGCAGTCAATCGTTGCGGGAGGGCCCGTGGAACGAGCAGTACTTC. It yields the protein CASSQSLREGPWNEQYF.